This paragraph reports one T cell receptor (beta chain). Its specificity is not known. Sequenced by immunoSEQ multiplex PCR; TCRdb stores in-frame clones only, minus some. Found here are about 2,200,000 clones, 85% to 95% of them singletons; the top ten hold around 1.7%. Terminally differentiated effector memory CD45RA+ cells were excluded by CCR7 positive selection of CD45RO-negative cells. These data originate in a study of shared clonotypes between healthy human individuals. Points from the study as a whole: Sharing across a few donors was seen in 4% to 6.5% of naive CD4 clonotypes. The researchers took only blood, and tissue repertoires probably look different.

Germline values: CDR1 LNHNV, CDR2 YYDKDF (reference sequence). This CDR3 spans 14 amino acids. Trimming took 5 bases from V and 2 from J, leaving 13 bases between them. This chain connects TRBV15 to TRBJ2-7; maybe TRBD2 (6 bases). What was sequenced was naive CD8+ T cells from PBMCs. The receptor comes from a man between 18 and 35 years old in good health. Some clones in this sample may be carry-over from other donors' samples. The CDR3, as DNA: TGTGCCACCAGCCCCCCTAGCGCTACCTACGAGCAGTACTTC. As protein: CATSPPSATYEQYF.